Listed below are T cell receptor beta chains from one sample, sequenced in a study of cytomegalovirus exposure and HLA in healthy donors. Assay: immunoSEQ multiplex PCR; the TCRdb copy retains only in-frame clones and omits some. The table shows some 140,000 clones, with 72% occurring only once. Sequenced material: PBMCs. Source of these receptors: a man aged 50 or older in good health and CMV-seropositive. CDR3s include the opening cysteine and the closing phenylalanine or tryptophan. A D gene is named only where the DNA matches it firmly. Clone size is shown for a subset of rows, as once, few, many or a class of expanded clone.

v_call	clone_size	d_call	j_call	cdr3_nt	cdr3_aa
TRBV7-3	NA	NA	TRBJ2-5	TGTGCCAGCAGCTCCCTGGGGGAGGCCCAAGAGACCCAGTACTTC	CASSSLGEAQETQYF
TRBV5-8	NA	NA	TRBJ1-6	TGTGCCAGCAGAGAGCGGGGGGGACTTTATTCACCCCTCCACTTT	CASRERGGLYSPLHF
TRBV29-1	NA	TRBD1	TRBJ1-2	TGCAGCGTTCGGACAGGGGGGATCTATGGCTACACCTTC	CSVRTGGIYGYTF
TRBV10-2	NA	TRBD1	TRBJ2-7	TGCGCCAGCAGAGCTGGGACAGGTGCCACACTCCGTTACGAGCAGTACTTC	CASRAGTGATLRYEQYF
TRBV6-5	NA	TRBD1	TRBJ1-1	TGTGCCAGCAGCCGAGACAGGGGACAGAACACTGAAGCTTTCTTT	CASSRDRGQNTEAFF
TRBV27	NA	NA	TRBJ1-1	TGTGCCAGCAGTTTATACCGAACAGTGTTGAACACTGAAGCTTTCTTT	CASSLYRTVLNTEAFF
TRBV9	NA	NA	TRBJ2-3	TGTGCCAGCAGCGCCCCCCGGGGTCGTAGCACAGATACGCAGTATTTT	CASSAPRGRSTDTQYF
TRBV28	NA	TRBD1	TRBJ1-2	TGTGCCAGCAGTGCGGACAGGGTAAACTATGGCTACACCTTC	CASSADRVNYGYTF
TRBV5-1	NA	NA	TRBJ2-5	TGCGCCAGCAGCTTGGTTGTTGGGCAGCAAGAGACCCAGTACTTC	CASSLVVGQQETQYF
TRBV5-1	NA	NA	TRBJ1-2	TGCGCCAGCAGCTTGGGAACAGGGCAATACTATGGCTACACCTTC	CASSLGTGQYYGYTF
TRBV19	NA	NA	TRBJ2-2	TGTGCCAGTAGCTTGAACCGGGACGGGGAGCTGTTTTTT	CASSLNRDGELFF
TRBV7-6	NA	TRBD2	TRBJ2-1	TGTGCCAGCAGCCTTAGGGGGGGTAGCGGGAGTCTCTACAATGAGCAGTTCTTC	CASSLRGGSGSLYNEQFF
TRBV5-1	NA	NA	TRBJ1-6	TGCGCCAGCAGCTTGACAGGGCAGAATTCACCCCTCCACTTT	CASSLTGQNSPLHF
TRBV5-1	NA	NA	TRBJ1-1	TGCGCCAGCAGCTTGGGGCAGGCGAACACTGAAGCTTTCTTT	CASSLGQANTEAFF
TRBV6-1	NA	TRBD1	TRBJ1-6	TGTGCCAGCAGCGCTCAGGGGGCGCCGAATTCACCCCTCCACTTT	CASSAQGAPNSPLHF
TRBV5-1	NA	TRBD1	TRBJ1-6	TGCGCCAGCAGCTTGTCCGCCGGGACAGGGAATAATTCACCCCTCCACTTT	CASSLSAGTGNNSPLHF
TRBV4-1	NA	NA	TRBJ1-2	TGCGCCAGCAGCATCAACAGCCTCGAGAGATATGGCTACACCTTC	CASSINSLERYGYTF
TRBV18	few	NA	TRBJ1-1	TGTGCCAGCTCAAGATCAGGGACTAAGAACACTGAAGCTTTCTTT	CASSRSGTKNTEAFF
TRBV10-3	NA	TRBD1	TRBJ1-1	TGTGCCATCAGCCGGGACAGGGTTCCTGAAGCTTTCTTT	CAISRDRVPEAFF
TRBV27	NA	NA	TRBJ2-1	TGTGCCAGCAGCTCTAGCAGCAATGAGCAGTTCTTC	CASSSSSNEQFF
TRBV5-1	NA	TRBD2	TRBJ2-7	TGCGCCAGCAGCCCCTCTAGCGGGAGATACGAGCAGTACTTC	CASSPSSGRYEQYF
TRBV27	NA	NA	TRBJ2-7	TGTGCCAGCAGGCGGGGGCAGGGCTCCTACGAGCAGTACTTC	CASRRGQGSYEQYF
TRBV11-3	once	TRBD2	TRBJ2-7	TGTGCCAGCAGCCTTCTGGCGGGAGGGCCGTACGAGCAGTACTTC	CASSLLAGGPYEQYF
TRBV19	NA	TRBD2	TRBJ2-3	TGTGCCAGTAGTGCGGGGGGGAACAGCCTCCGCACAGATACGCAGTATTTT	CASSAGGNSLRTDTQYF
TRBV28	NA	TRBD2	TRBJ2-5	TGTGCCAGCAGTCGCACACATCGCCCGTTAGCGGGAGAAGAGACCCAGTACTTC	CASSRTHRPLAGEETQYF
TRBV25-1	NA	NA	TRBJ2-7	TGTGCCAGCAGTTTAAACTACGAGCAGTACTTC	CASSLNYEQYF
TRBV27	once	TRBD1	TRBJ1-5	TGTGCCAGCAGTCCCCTGGGACAGGGGTCTTATAGCAATCAGCCCCAGCATTTT	CASSPLGQGSYSNQPQHF
TRBV7-9	NA	NA	TRBJ1-1	TGTGCCAGCGGCCCGATCAACAGGGAACCTGAAGCTTTCTTT	CASGPINREPEAFF
TRBV19	NA	NA	TRBJ1-5	TGTGCCAGTAAGGAAAAAGGGGGTCAGCCCCAGCATTTT	CASKEKGGQPQHF
TRBV9	NA	NA	TRBJ2-5	TGTGCCAGCAGCGTAGCTAACGGGGAGACCCAGTACTTC	CASSVANGETQYF
TRBV29-1	NA	NA	TRBJ2-4	TGCAGCGTTGAACGCTACCTCTCCGGGACATCTGGGCCAAACATTCAGTACTTC	CSVERYLSGTSGPNIQYF
TRBV10-3	NA	NA	TRBJ1-1	TGTGCCATCAGTGAGTCGAGGGTGCTGAACACTGAAGCTTTCTTT	CAISESRVLNTEAFF
TRBV5-1	NA	TRBD1	TRBJ1-5	TGCGCCAGCAGCTACGGACAGGGAAATCAGCCCCAGCATTTT	CASSYGQGNQPQHF
TRBV6-6	NA	NA	TRBJ2-7	TGTGCCAGCAGCAGGACTGGAGGGGAGCAGTACTTC	CASSRTGGEQYF
TRBV5-4	NA	TRBD1	TRBJ2-1	TGTGCCAGCAGCTTGACAGGGGTCAATGAGCAGTTCTTC	CASSLTGVNEQFF
TRBV12-5	NA	TRBD1	TRBJ1-4	TGTGCTAGTGCCTCGGACAGGGGAGGAGAAAAACTGTTTTTT	CASASDRGGEKLFF
TRBV28	once	NA	TRBJ1-5	TGTGCCAGCAGCCGCGGAGGGGGGGAGTATCAGCCCCAGCATTTT	CASSRGGGEYQPQHF
TRBV11-2	NA	NA	TRBJ2-3	TGTGCCAGCAGCTTAGGATCTCAGACAGATACGCAGTATTTT	CASSLGSQTDTQYF
TRBV2	once	NA	TRBJ2-2	TGTGCCAGCGGACAATCAAGGAACACCGGGGAGCTGTTTTTT	CASGQSRNTGELFF
TRBV6-5	NA	TRBD1	TRBJ2-7	TGTGCCAGCAGTTTCTCCGGACAGGGTGCCTACGAGCAGTACTTC	CASSFSGQGAYEQYF
TRBV19	once	NA	TRBJ1-6	TGTGCCAGTAGTATAGGGGCCGGGGGTTCACCCCTCCACTTT	CASSIGAGGSPLHF
TRBV10-3	NA	TRBD2	TRBJ2-1	TGTGCCATCAGTGAGGGGACTAGCGGGGGGGCCAATGAGCAGTTCTTC	CAISEGTSGGANEQFF
TRBV5-6	NA	NA	TRBJ1-1	TGTGCCAGCAGCCGGGACACCTATGAAGCTTTCTTT	CASSRDTYEAFF
TRBV7-9	few	TRBD1	TRBJ1-2	TGTGCCAGCAGCTTAGAGCGGACAGGGGGTGGCTACACCTTC	CASSLERTGGGYTF
TRBV6-6	once	NA	TRBJ1-2	TGTACCAGCAAACTACAGGGCAACTATGGCTACACCTTC	CTSKLQGNYGYTF
TRBV28	NA	TRBD2	TRBJ2-2	TGTGCCAGCAGTTTATTAACAACTAGCGGGCAGGACGGGGAGCTGTTTTTT	CASSLLTTSGQDGELFF
TRBV5-1	NA	NA	TRBJ1-1	TGCGCCAGCAGGTGGGAGGGCATGTTCACTGAAGCTTTCTTT	CASRWEGMFTEAFF
TRBV5-1	NA	TRBD1	TRBJ1-2	TGCGCCAGCAGCATTTCGACAGGGGGAAATGGCTACACCTTC	CASSISTGGNGYTF
TRBV7-2	NA	NA	TRBJ1-2	TGTGCCAGCAGCTTAGGCAGCGCAGCCTATGGCTACACCTTC	CASSLGSAAYGYTF
TRBV5-6	NA	NA	TRBJ1-2	TGTGCCAGCAGCTTGCAACAGTTACATGGCTACACCTTC	CASSLQQLHGYTF
TRBV29-1	NA	NA	TRBJ1-1	TGCAGCGTATACTGGTTCATGAACACTGAAGCTTTCTTT	CSVYWFMNTEAFF
TRBV19	NA	NA	TRBJ1-5	TGTGCCAGTAGTCCGCGTTCGCAGCCCCAGCATTTT	CASSPRSQPQHF
TRBV9	few	TRBD1	TRBJ1-1	TGTGCCAGCAGCCCTCGGACAGGGGGGAACACTGAAGCTTTCTTT	CASSPRTGGNTEAFF
TRBV5-4	NA	TRBD2	TRBJ2-2	TGTGCCAGCAGCTCGTCTTCTAGCGGGAGACACGGGGAGCTGTTTTTT	CASSSSSSGRHGELFF
TRBV5-1	NA	TRBD1	TRBJ1-5	TGCGCCAGCAGCGCAGGGACAGGGGTAGATCAGCCCCAGCATTTT	CASSAGTGVDQPQHF